The next 5 T cell receptor beta chains were all read from a single sample in a study of cytomegalovirus exposure and HLA in healthy donors. The PCR ran on 60 Vbeta and 13 Jbeta primers. Assay: immunoSEQ multiplex PCR; the TCRdb copy retains only in-frame clones and omits some. Counted here are roughly 100,000 clones, 76% occurring once; the ten biggest clones make up approximately 5%. Sequences were obtained from PBMCs. The source of these receptors is a woman between 18 and 29 years old in good health and CMV-seropositive.

This clone was detected once. Other DNA sequences in the sample encode the same CDR3. The chain recombines TRBV6-5 with TRBJ2-7; 11 bases align to TRBD2. The trim removed 4 bases at V and 3 bases at J, leaving 2 bases unmatched. CDR3 length: 14 residues. Germline V gives CDR1 MNHEY, CDR2 SVGAGI. CDR3 in amino acids: CASSFGTSGYEQYF. The CDR3 DNA follows: TGTGCCAGCAGTTTCGGGACTAGCGGCTACGAGCAGTACTTC.

The gene calls are TRBV5-4 and TRBJ2-1, with a weak D call TRBD1 (5 bases). CDR3 length: 17 residues. Germline CDR1 reads SGHNT; CDR2 reads YYREEE (reference sequence). Deletions cut 3 bases from V and 9 bases from J, with 25 bases between. This CDR3 is CASSSPLAVVGRGEQFF. As DNA, the CDR3 is TGTGCCAGCAGCTCTCCTTTGGCGGTAGTGGGGCGTGGTGAGCAGTTCTTC.

The gene calls are TRBV6-1 and TRBJ1-5, with a tentative D call TRBD1 (5 bases). V was pared by 1 base and J by 6 bases, with 10 bases between. The CDR3 is made up of 14 amino acids. Germline V gene data show CDR1 as MNHNS and CDR2 as SASEGT. CDR3 protein: CASSEGPGRQPQHF. For the CDR3, the DNA is TGTGCCAGCAGTGAAGGGCCAGGGCGTCAGCCCCAGCATTTT.

This sequence joins TRBV5-1 and TRBJ1-1, with 10 positions matching TRBD1. Unmatched junction bases numbered 7, after V lost 7 bases and J lost 1 base. The length of the CDR3 is 15 residues. Germline CDR1 is SGHRS and CDR2 is YFSETQ. This CDR3 reads CASWGQGKGNTEAFF. The CDR3 nucleotides read TGCGCCAGCTGGGGACAGGGGAAGGGGAACACTGAAGCTTTCTTT.

V is TRBV2 and J is TRBJ2-5, with 7 bases matching TRBD2. The CDR3 contains 14 residues. V dropped 4 bases and J dropped 5; count of bases not matched to a gene: 7. Germline loops: CDR1 SNHLY, CDR2 FYNNEI. The CDR3 DNA reads as TGTGCCAGCAGTGGATCTCCCGGGGGGGAGACCCAGTACTTC. This encodes CASSGSPGGETQYF.